The clone carrying this T cell receptor (beta chain) was found a few times. The antigen is not known. This sample stems from a study of response to subunit inactivated influenza vaccine. General study points: Only a handful of new T cells, the authors suggested, are recruited with each seasonal influenza vaccination.

TCRdb re-analysed the RT-PCR reads in MiXCR, keeping a single row per CDR3 protein. The sample has approximately 700,000 distinct CDR3 sequences; about 15% are singletons. CDR1 LGHNA and CDR2 YNFKEQ come from the germline V gene. The CDR3 loop spans 17 amino acids. Trimming removed 1 base from V and 6 bases from J; junction bases left unmatched: 10. This sequence originates from a man over 45 who received an inactivated influenza vaccine. The V gene is TRBV4-2, the J gene TRBJ2-7, with 12 bases aligning to TRBD2. The material was PBMCs from blood, obtained around 14 days before vaccination. The CDR3 here is CASSQVELAGGPGEQYF. The CDR3 coding sequence is TGTGCCAGCAGCCAAGTTGAGCTAGCGGGGGGGCCAGGCGAGCAGTACTTC.